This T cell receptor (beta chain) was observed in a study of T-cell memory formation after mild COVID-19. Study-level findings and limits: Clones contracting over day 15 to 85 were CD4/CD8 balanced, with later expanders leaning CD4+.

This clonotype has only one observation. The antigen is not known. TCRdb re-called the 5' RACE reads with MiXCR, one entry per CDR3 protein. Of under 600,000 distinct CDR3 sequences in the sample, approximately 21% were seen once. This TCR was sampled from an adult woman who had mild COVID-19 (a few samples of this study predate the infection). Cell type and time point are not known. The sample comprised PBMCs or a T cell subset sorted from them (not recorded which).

CDR3 sequence (DNA): TGTGCCAGCAGTAGACAGGGGGTAGATACGCAGTATTTT. This translates into CASSRQGVDTQYF. This chain connects TRBV28 to TRBJ2-3; 9 bases line up with TRBD1. Germline V gene sequence: CDR1 MDHEN, CDR2 SYDVKM. This CDR3 contains 13 residues. V was clipped by 5 bases and J by 5 bases; unmatched bases: 2.